This T cell receptor beta chain was retrieved from a study of blood T cell repertoires in COVID-19. Study-level background: The study drew acute and convalescent COVID-19 samples from the United States, Italy and Spain. T cells, B-cell-depleted T cells, or PBMCs supplied cDNA or gDNA.

Produced via immunoSEQ multiplex PCR; TCRdb's table is partial and in-frame only. Seen here are over 200,000 clones, about 83% observed once, and the top ten hold approximately 8%. This CDR3 region has 15 residues. Germline assignment: CDR1 SGHTA and CDR2 FQGNSA. V lost 1 base and J lost 5; bases outside the gene matches: 5. Sequenced sample: peripheral blood. The rearrangement uses TRBV7-2 and TRBJ2-1; 7 bases match TRBD2. This TCR was sampled from a woman aged 45-60 years with active or convalescent COVID-19. CDR3 nucleotide sequence: TGTGCCAGCAGCTTAGGACTAGCAGTTAACAATGAGCAGTTCTTC. Translated: CASSLGLAVNNEQFF.